These 30 T cell receptor beta chains share one sample of origin, sequenced in a study of blood T cells in healthy people across ages. Together with a sample-barcoded 5' primer, a J-beta primer mix was included in a second PCR lasting roughly 6 to 12 cycles. TCRdb re-derived calls from the 5' RACE reads in MiXCR, one entry per CDR3 protein. The table shows 1 million or so distinct CDR3 sequences, with 45% occurring only once. Sequenced sample: blood. The receptors were sampled from a woman aged 55-69 years in good health.

The table lists this clonotype with a count of one. The DNA of the CDR3 is TGTGCCAGCAGTTCGGGGGAGCTGGTGGGACCGAGAGAGTACGAGCAGTACTTC. Translated: CASSSGELVGPREYEQYF. The chain is built from TRBV12-3 or TRBV12-4 and TRBJ2-7, with D perhaps TRBD2 (6 bases). The CDR3 is 18 amino acids. Trimming pared 4 bases from V and 4 bases from J, leaving 26 bases between.

The genes are TRBV12-3 or TRBV12-4 and TRBJ2-5; D gene uncertain. Trimming took 6 bases from V and 5 from J, leaving 19 bases between them. CDR3 length: 15 amino acids. The CDR3 here is CASRRWGLGTETQYF. The CDR3 bases are TGTGCCAGCAGGCGATGGGGTTTAGGTACCGAGACCCAGTACTTC.

The genes are TRBV2 and TRBJ2-3; D is perhaps TRBD2 (5 bases). With 7 bases removed from V and 0 bases from J, the gap between germline ends came to 11 bases. The CDR3 consists of 14 residues. Germline loops: CDR1 SNHLY, CDR2 FYNNEI. Here the CDR3 reads CASNARTSTDTQYF. The DNA of the CDR3 is TGTGCCAGCAATGCAAGGACTAGCACAGATACGCAGTATTTT. The full variable domain, its missing parts supplied by reference TRBV2 and TRBJ2-3, is EPEVTQTPSHQVTQMGQEVILRCVPISNHLYFYWYRQILGQKVEFLVSFYNNEISEKSEIFDDQFSVERPDGSNFTLKIRSTKLEDSAMYFCASNARTSTDTQYFGPGTRLTVL.

Points on this clonotype: Compared with germline, one end of the junction differs, possibly owing to a read error. The V call is TRBV10-3, the J call TRBJ2-5, with D perhaps matching TRBD2 (6 bases). The CDR3 is 15 amino acids. CDR1 is ENHRY and CDR2 is SYGVKD in the germline V gene. CDR3 sequence reads: CASAALGGGQETLYF. CDR3 sequence (DNA): TGTGCCTCAGCTGCCCTGGGGGGTGGACAAGAGACCCTGTACTTC.

This chain joins TRBV7-9 and TRBJ2-3, with 12 bases matching TRBD2. The CDR3 contains 16 residues. With 5 bases clipped from V and 3 bases from J, the junction kept 6 bases outside the gene matches. From germline, CDR1 is SEHNR and CDR2 FQNEAQ (reference sequence). The CDR3 bases are TGTGCCAGCAGCCCCCGGACTAGCGGGATGACAGATACGCAGTATTTT. This sequence encodes CASSPRTSGMTDTQYF.

This clonotype was recorded a few times. The chain joins TRBV20-1 to TRBJ2-7; 10 nucleotides align to TRBD1. V lost 4 bases, J lost 6 bases, and 9 bases stayed unmatched. The CDR3 spans 14 residues. CDR1 and CDR2 from the germline V gene are DFQATT and SNEGSKA (reference sequence). The CDR3: CSATNRQGAGEQYF. CDR3 nucleotide sequence: TGCAGTGCTACCAACCGACAGGGGGCAGGCGAGCAGTACTTC.

The rearrangement links TRBV4-1 to TRBJ2-7, with TRBD2 identical over 14 bases. The end of the DNA aligns better with TRBJ2-5, so the J call may be wrong. This CDR3 is built from 16 residues. The V gene's germline CDR1 is MGHRA and CDR2 YSYEKL. CDR3 sequence: CASSQDGTSGGETQYF. The CDR3 coding sequence is TGCGCCAGCAGCCAGGACGGGACTAGCGGGGGTGAGACCCAGTACTTC.

V and J are TRBV15 and TRBJ1-2; D unclear. Between the trimmed V and J ends, which lost 2 bases and 4 bases, there was a span of 5 bases. CDR1 and CDR2 (germline): LNHNV, YYDKDF (reference sequence). The CDR3 sequence is 12 residues long. CDR3 nucleotide sequence: TGTGCCACCAGCAGACCGAGCTATGGCTACACCTTC. It is translated as CATSRPSYGYTF.

This chain links TRBV7-3 with TRBJ2-1, with 7 bases matching TRBD2. The CDR3 consists of 15 residues. The V gene end was trimmed by 4 bases and the J gene end by 9 bases; junction bases not matched to a gene: 12. Germline V gene sequence: CDR1 SGHTA, CDR2 FQGTGA. CDR3 sequence: CASSYGLGPQGEQFF. CDR3 DNA sequence: TGTGCCAGCAGCTACGGACTAGGCCCCCAGGGTGAGCAGTTCTTC.

The chain joins TRBV2 to TRBJ2-1; tentatively, D is TRBD2 (6 bases). CDR3 length equals 12 residues. Trimming removed 10 bases at V and 5 bases at J, with 12 bases between. Germline-derived CDR1 and CDR2 are SNHLY and FYNNEI. The CDR3 region has the DNA TGTGCCACCTCCTGGGGGGACAATGAGCAGTTCTTC. Its protein is CATSWGDNEQFF.

The chain has TRBV2 and TRBJ2-6; 7 bases line up with TRBD1. Germline V gene data show CDR1 as SNHLY and CDR2 as FYNNEI. V was pared by 3 bases and J by 0 bases, with 17 bases of the junction left unmatched. This CDR3 is built from 21 residues. CDR3 coding DNA: TGTGCCAGCAGTGAGACAGGGAGCGTTGGTATAGCAAGCTCTGGGGCCAACGTCCTGACTTTC. It is translated as CASSETGSVGIASSGANVLTF.

V is TRBV5-1 and J is TRBJ1-6; 8 bases are shared with TRBD1. The CDR3 extends over 15 amino acids. Trimming cost V 0 bases and J 8 bases; bases outside gene matches: 4. Germline CDR1 is SGHRS and CDR2 is YFSETQ. The CDR3 DNA is TGCGCCAGCAGCTTGGATCGACAGGGGTATTCACCCCTCCACTTT. Its translation: CASSLDRQGYSPLHF. Full variable domain (remainder filled in from reference TRBV5-1 and TRBJ1-6): KAGVTQTPRYLIKTRGQQVTLSCSPISGHRSVSWYQQTPGQGLQFLFEYFSETQRNKGNFPGRFSGRQFSNSRSEMNVSTLELGDSALYLCASSLDRQGYSPLHFGNGTRLTVT.

V usage is TRBV27 and J usage is TRBJ1-1; TRBD1 agrees at 8 bases. Trimming at V came to 4 bases and at J to 2 bases, leaving 9 bases not matched to a gene. The germline gives CDR1 MNHEY, CDR2 SMNVEV (reference sequence). This CDR3 region has 16 residues. This CDR3 reads CASSYRTGIGNTEAFF. The CDR3 bases are TGTGCCAGCAGTTATAGGACAGGGATCGGTAACACTGAAGCTTTCTTT.

V gene TRBV27 combines with J gene TRBJ2-4; 7 nucleotides line up with TRBD2. Trimming took 4 bases from V and 0 from J; bases not matched to a gene: 6. Germline lookup yields CDR1 MNHEY and CDR2 SMNVEV (reference sequence). The CDR3 sequence is 16 residues long. The CDR3 spells CASSSRGEGAKNIQYF. CDR3 DNA sequence: TGTGCCAGCAGTTCCCGGGGGGAGGGAGCCAAAAACATTCAGTACTTC.

This chain connects TRBV9 to TRBJ2-5; D remains ambiguous. Trimming removed 3 bases from V and 1 base from J, with 4 bases in between. This CDR3 is built from 12 residues. Germline assignment: CDR1 SGDLS and CDR2 YYNGEE. CDR3 in DNA: TGTGCCAGCAGCGACACCCAAGAGACCCAGTACTTC. Translating it yields CASSDTQETQYF. The variable domain in full, completed from reference TRBV9 and TRBJ2-5, reads DSGVTQTPKHLITATGQRVTLRCSPRSGDLSVYWYQQSLDQGLQFLIQYYNGEERAKGNILERFSAQQFPDLHSELNLSSLELGDSALYFCASSDTQETQYFGPGTRLLVL.

This clonotype was detected only a few times. This sequence joins TRBV9 and TRBJ2-1, with a possible D match to TRBD2 (5 bases). The CDR3 is made up of 15 amino acids. The V gene lost 0 bases and the J gene lost 9 bases, with 16 bases spanning the gap. The germline CDR1 and CDR2 sequences are SGDLS and YYNGEE. Here the CDR3 reads CASSVDPRGESEQFF. CDR3 sequence (DNA): TGTGCCAGCAGCGTAGACCCCCGGGGTGAGAGTGAGCAGTTCTTC.

The chain has TRBV24-1 and TRBJ2-1; 10 bases are a match to TRBD2. Unmatched junction bases numbered 13, after V lost 9 bases and J lost 6 bases. Germline loops: CDR1 KGHDR, CDR2 SFDVKD. The CDR3 totals 16 residues. CDR3 in amino acids: CATESVLAGVGNEQFF. Written as DNA, the CDR3 is TGTGCCACCGAATCGGTGCTAGCGGGGGTGGGCAATGAGCAGTTCTTC.

As regards this clonotype: This may be a read error: a much more frequent sequence differs by one nucleotide. The V gene is TRBV21-1, the J gene TRBJ2-7; TRBD1 was called by the table and not checked on the DNA. TRBV21-1 is a recognized pseudogene. This CDR3 region has 15 residues. CDR3 sequence: CASSKEDRSAYEQYF. In nucleotides, the CDR3 is TGTGCCAGCAGCAAAGAGGACAGGTCTGCCTACGAGCAGTACTTC.

The gene calls are TRBV11-1 and TRBJ2-1, with 11 bases identical to TRBD2. The CDR3 has 16 amino acids. V lost 5 bases to trimming and J lost 5 bases; unmatched junction nucleotides: 8. Germline V lookup: CDR1 SGHAT, CDR2 FQDESV (reference sequence). The CDR3 DNA sequence: TGTGCCAGCAGCCAAACTACTAGCGGGAGTAACAATGAGCAGTTCTTC. Translated, it gives CASSQTTSGSNNEQFF.

The genes are TRBV7-9 and TRBJ2-7, with TRBD1 matching 8 bases. Germline CDR1 and CDR2: SEHNR and FQNEAQ (reference sequence). The CDR3 is 15 amino acids. Losses at the gene ends were 1 base for V and 3 bases for J; bases not matched to a gene: 5. The CDR3, as DNA: TGTGCCAGCAGCTTAGGACAGGGGCAGATCTACGAGCAGTACTTC. Its protein is CASSLGQGQIYEQYF. Based on the CDR3 plus reference TRBV7-9 and TRBJ2-7, the full variable domain is DTGVSQNPRHKITKRGQNVTFRCDPISEHNRLYWYRQTLGQGPEFLTYFQNEAQLEKSRLLSDRFSAERPKGSFSTLEIQRTEQGDSAMYLCASSLGQGQIYEQYFGPGTRLTVT.

On this clonotype: Germline and junction disagree at one end, which may indicate a read error. The CDR3 bases are TGTGCCGGCAGTTCCGGGACTAGCGGGAGAGCAGATACGCAGTATTTT. Translating it yields CAGSSGTSGRADTQYF. V gene TRBV2 combines with J gene TRBJ2-3; TRBD2 agrees at 14 bases. Germline values: CDR1 SNHLY, CDR2 FYNNEI. CDR3 size: 16 residues.

This chain connects TRBV12-3 or TRBV12-4 to TRBJ2-1, with TRBD2 matching 7 bases. After removal of 6 bases from V and 5 bases from J, the junction contained 10 bases not matched to a gene. The CDR3 sequence is 15 residues long. CDR3 coding DNA: TGTGCCAGCAGCGGTGGGAGGGCCGGCGACAATGAGCAGTTCTTC. Its protein is CASSGGRAGDNEQFF.

The CDR3 nucleotides read TGCGCCAGCAGCTCCTCAACACAGTTATCTGAGCAGTTCTTC. It yields the protein CASSSSTQLSEQFF. The V call is TRBV5-1, the J call TRBJ2-1; D ambiguous. Germline CDR1 SGHRS, CDR2 YFSETQ. CDR3 length: 14 amino acids. V shed 3 bases and J shed 9 bases, with 16 bases lying between them.

The genes are TRBV24-1 and TRBJ2-2; D not resolved. V lost 3 bases and J lost 5, with 9 bases in between. The CDR3 runs 14 residues. The germline V gene has CDR1 KGHDR and CDR2 SFDVKD. The DNA of the CDR3 is TGTGCCACCAGTGATCGAGCCGGTACCGGGGAGCTGTTTTTT. Translating gives CATSDRAGTGELFF.

The chain joins TRBV3-1 to TRBJ2-7, with 9 bases lining up with TRBD2. Germline trimming cut 1 base from V and 0 bases from J; bases unmatched to any gene: 4. There are 16 residues in the CDR3. Germline V gene sequence: CDR1 LGHDT, CDR2 YNNKEL (reference sequence). CDR3 amino acids: CASSQGLAASSYEQYF. CDR3 bases: TGTGCCAGCAGCCAAGGACTAGCGGCGAGCTCCTACGAGCAGTACTTC.

As to this clonotype: Germline and junction disagree at one end, which may indicate a read error. The chain is built from TRBV5-1 and TRBJ2-6; no definite D call. This CDR3 is 16 amino acids long. The germline CDR1 and CDR2 sequences are SGHRS and YFSETQ. CDR3 loop: CASSLGDFSGTNVLTF. The CDR3 nucleotides are TGCGCCAGCAGCTTGGGGGATTTCTCTGGGACCAACGTCCTGACTTTC.

The chain's CDR3 is CASNNRGWEETQYF. The DNA of the CDR3 is TGTGCCAGCAATAACAGGGGTTGGGAAGAGACCCAGTACTTC. The chain couples TRBV6-1 to TRBJ2-5; 7 positions agree with TRBD1. CDR1 and CDR2 from the germline V gene are MNHNS and SASEGT. The CDR3 loop spans 14 amino acids. V dropped 7 bases and J dropped 3; count of bases not matched to a gene: 8.

This chain connects TRBV7-9 to TRBJ1-2; D unclear. The CDR3 runs 14 residues. In germline, CDR1 is SEHNR, CDR2 FQNEAQ (reference sequence). The V end lost 5 bases, the J end lost 8 bases, and 18 bases lay between the germline ends. The CDR3: CASSETAVARGYTF. CDR3 nucleotides: TGTGCCAGCAGCGAAACCGCGGTAGCGCGGGGCTACACCTTC.

The V gene is TRBV6-2 or TRBV6-3, the J gene TRBJ1-1; D remains unclear. The CDR3 sequence is 13 residues long. The V gene lost 5 bases and the J gene lost 6 bases, with 13 bases spanning the gap. CDR1 MNHEY and CDR2 SVGEGT come from the germline V gene. The CDR3 DNA is TGTGCCAGCAGTAAGTCCAGGAGGGCTGAAGCTTTCTTT. Translated, it gives CASSKSRRAEAFF.

The rearrangement uses TRBV10-3 and TRBJ2-7, with D unresolved. V was clipped by 4 bases and J by 0 bases, with 13 bases between them. CDR3 length: 15 amino acids. Germline V gene lookup returns CDR1 ENHRY and CDR2 SYGVKD. The chain's CDR3 is CAISVSVGSSYEQYF. In DNA form, the CDR3 reads TGTGCCATCAGTGTATCCGTCGGCTCCTCCTACGAGCAGTACTTC.